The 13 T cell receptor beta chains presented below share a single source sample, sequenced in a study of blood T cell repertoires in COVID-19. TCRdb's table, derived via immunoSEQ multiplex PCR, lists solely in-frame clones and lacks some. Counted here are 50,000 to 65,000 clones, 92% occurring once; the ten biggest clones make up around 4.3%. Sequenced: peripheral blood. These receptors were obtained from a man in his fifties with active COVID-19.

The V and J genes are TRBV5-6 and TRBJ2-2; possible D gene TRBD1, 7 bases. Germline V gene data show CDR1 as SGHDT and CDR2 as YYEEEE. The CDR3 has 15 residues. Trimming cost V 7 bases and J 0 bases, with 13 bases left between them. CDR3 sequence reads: CASWRGQSNTGELFF. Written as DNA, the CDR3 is TGTGCCAGCTGGAGGGGACAGTCGAACACCGGGGAGCTGTTTTTT.

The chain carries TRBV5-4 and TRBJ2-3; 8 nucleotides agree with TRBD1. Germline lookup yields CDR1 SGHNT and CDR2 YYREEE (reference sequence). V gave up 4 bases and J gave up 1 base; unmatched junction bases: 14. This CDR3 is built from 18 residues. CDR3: CASSEPVMSDRGTDTQYF. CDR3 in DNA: TGTGCCAGCAGCGAACCCGTCATGTCGGACAGGGGCACAGATACGCAGTATTTT.

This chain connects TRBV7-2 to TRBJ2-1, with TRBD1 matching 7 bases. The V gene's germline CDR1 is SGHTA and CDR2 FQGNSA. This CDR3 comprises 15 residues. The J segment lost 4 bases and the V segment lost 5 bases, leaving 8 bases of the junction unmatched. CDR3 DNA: TGTGCCAGCAGCCTCCGGGACAGCCTATACAATGAGCAGTTCTTC. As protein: CASSLRDSLYNEQFF.

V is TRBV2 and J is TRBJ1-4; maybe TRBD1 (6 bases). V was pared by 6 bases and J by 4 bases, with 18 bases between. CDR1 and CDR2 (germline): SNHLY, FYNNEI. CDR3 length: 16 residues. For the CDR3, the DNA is TGTGCCAGCAGCCTTTCGGGGGGGGGCAATAATGAAAAACTGTTTTTT. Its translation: CASSLSGGGNNEKLFF.

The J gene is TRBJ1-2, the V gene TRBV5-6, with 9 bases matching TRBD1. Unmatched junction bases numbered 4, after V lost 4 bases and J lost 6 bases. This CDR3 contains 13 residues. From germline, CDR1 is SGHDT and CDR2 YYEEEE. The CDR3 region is CASSRGTGNGYTF. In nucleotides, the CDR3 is TGTGCCAGCAGCCGAGGGACAGGGAATGGCTACACCTTC.

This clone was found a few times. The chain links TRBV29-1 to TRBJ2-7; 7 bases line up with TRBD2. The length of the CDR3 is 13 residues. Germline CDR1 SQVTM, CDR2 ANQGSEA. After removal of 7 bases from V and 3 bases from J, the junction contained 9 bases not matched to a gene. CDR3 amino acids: CSALPGEGYEQYF. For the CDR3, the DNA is TGCAGCGCCCTACCTGGGGAGGGCTACGAGCAGTACTTC.

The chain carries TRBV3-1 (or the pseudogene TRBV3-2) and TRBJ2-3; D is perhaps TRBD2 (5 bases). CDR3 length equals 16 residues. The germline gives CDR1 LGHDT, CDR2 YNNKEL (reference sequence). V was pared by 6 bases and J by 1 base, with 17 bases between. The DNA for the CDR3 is TGTGCCAGCAGAGACGAAGGAGGCTTTGGCACAGATACGCAGTATTTT. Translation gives CASRDEGGFGTDTQYF.

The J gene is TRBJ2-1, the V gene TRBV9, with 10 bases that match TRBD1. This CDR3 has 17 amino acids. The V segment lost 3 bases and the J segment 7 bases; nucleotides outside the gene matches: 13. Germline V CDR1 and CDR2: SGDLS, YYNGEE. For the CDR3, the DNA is TGTGCCAGCAGCGCTTATCCGACGGGACAGGGGCGGAATGAGCAGTTCTTC. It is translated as CASSAYPTGQGRNEQFF.

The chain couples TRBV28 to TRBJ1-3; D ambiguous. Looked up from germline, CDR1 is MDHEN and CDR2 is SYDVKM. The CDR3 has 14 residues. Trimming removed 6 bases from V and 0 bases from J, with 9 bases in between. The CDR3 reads CASRWGDSGNTIYF. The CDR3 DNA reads TGTGCCAGCAGGTGGGGAGACTCTGGAAACACCATATATTTT. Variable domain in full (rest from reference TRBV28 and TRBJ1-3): DVKVTQSSRYLVKRTGEKVFLECVQDMDHENMFWYRQDPGLGLRLIYFSYDVKMKEKGDIPEGYSVSREKKERFSLILESASTNQTSMYLCASRWGDSGNTIYFGEGSWLTVV.

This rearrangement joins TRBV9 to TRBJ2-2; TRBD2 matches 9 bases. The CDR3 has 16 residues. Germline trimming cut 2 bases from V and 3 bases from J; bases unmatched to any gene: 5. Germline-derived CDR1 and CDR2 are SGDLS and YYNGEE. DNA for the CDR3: TGTGCCAGCAGCGTTTCAGCGGGGGGCGACACCGGGGAGCTGTTTTTT. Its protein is CASSVSAGGDTGELFF.

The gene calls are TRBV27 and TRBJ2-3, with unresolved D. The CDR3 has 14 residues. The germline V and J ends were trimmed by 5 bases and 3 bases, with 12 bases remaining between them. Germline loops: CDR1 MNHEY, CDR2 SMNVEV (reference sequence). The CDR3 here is CASSGEALTDTQYF. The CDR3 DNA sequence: TGTGCCAGCAGTGGAGAGGCTTTGACAGATACGCAGTATTTT.

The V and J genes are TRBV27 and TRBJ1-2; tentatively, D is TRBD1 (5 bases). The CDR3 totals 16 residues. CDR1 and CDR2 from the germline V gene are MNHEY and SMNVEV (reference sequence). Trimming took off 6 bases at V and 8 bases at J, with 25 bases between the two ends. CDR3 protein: CASSAGYYQAEMGYTF. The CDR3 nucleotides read TGTGCCAGCAGCGCAGGGTATTACCAGGCTGAAATGGGCTACACCTTC.

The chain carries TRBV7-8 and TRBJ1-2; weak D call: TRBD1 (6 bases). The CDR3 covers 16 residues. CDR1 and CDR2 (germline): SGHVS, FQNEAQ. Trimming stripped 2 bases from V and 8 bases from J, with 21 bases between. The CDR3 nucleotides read TGTGCCAGCAGCTTACTGGGAGGGCAGGGGCGGAGAGGCTACACCTTC. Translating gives CASSLLGGQGRRGYTF.